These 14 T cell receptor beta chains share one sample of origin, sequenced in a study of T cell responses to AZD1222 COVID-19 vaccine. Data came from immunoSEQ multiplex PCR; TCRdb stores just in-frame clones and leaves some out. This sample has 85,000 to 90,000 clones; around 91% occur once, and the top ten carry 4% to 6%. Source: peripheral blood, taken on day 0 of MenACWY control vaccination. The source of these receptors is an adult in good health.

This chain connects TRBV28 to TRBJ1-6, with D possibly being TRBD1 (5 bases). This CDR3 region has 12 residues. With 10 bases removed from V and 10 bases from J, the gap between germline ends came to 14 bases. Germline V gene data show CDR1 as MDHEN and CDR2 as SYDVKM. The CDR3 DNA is TGTGCCACCCTGGGGGGGAGGTCACCCCTCCACTTT. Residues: CATLGGRSPLHF.

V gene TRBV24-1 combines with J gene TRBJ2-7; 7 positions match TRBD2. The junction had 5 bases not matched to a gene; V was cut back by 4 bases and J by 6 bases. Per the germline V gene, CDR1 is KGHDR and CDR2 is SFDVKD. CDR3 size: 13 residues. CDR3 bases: TGTGCCACCAGTGACTTTGCGGGAGCCGAGCAGTACTTC. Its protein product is CATSDFAGAEQYF.

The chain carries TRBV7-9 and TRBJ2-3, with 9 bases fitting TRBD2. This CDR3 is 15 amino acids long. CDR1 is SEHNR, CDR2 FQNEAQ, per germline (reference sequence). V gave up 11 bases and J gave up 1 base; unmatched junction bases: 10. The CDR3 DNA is TGTGCCCTAAGAGGGATAGCGGGGGGCACAGATACGCAGTATTTT. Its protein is CALRGIAGGTDTQYF. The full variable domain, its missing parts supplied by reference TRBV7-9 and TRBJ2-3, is DTGVSQNPRHKITKRGQNVTFRCDPISEHNRLYWYRQTLGQGPEFLTYFQNEAQLEKSRLLSDRFSAERPKGSFSTLEIQRTEQGDSAMYLCALRGIAGGTDTQYFGPGTRLTVL.

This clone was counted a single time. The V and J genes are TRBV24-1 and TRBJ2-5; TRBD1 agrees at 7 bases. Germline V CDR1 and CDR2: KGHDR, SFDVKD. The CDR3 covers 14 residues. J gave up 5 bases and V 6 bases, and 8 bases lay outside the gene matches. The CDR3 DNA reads TGTGCCACCAGTAAAACAGGGGATAAGGAGACCCAGTACTTC. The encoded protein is CATSKTGDKETQYF.

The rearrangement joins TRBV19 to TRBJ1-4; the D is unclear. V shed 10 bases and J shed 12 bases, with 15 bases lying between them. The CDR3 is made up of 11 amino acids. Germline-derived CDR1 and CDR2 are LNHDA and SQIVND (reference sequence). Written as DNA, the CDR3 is TGTGCCACCTTCGCCCAGGCGGAACTGTTTTTT. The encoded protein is CATFAQAELFF. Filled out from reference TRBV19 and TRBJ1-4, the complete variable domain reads DGGITQSPKYLFRKEGQNVTLSCEQNLNHDAMYWYRQDPGQGLRLIYYSQIVNDFQKGDIAEGYSVSREKKESFPLTVTSAQKNPTAFYLCATFAQAELFFGSGTQLSVL.

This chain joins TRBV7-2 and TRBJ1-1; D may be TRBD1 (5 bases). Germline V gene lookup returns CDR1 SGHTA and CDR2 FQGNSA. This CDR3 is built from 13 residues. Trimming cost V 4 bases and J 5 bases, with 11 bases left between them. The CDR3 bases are TGTGCCAGCAGCTCCAGGGTCGGGACTGAAGCTTTCTTT. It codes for CASSSRVGTEAFF.

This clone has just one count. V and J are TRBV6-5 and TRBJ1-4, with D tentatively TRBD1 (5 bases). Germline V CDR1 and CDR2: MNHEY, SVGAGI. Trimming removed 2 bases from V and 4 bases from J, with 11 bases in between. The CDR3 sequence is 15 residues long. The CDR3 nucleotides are TGTGCCAGCAGTTACACGACAGCCATTAATGAAAAACTGTTTTTT. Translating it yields CASSYTTAINEKLFF.

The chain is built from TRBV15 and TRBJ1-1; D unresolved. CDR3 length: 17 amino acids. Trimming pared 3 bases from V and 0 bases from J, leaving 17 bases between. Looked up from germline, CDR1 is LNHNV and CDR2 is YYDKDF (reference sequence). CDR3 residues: CATSSPLRSLMNTEAFF. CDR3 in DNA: TGTGCCACCAGCAGTCCCTTGCGGAGCCTCATGAACACTGAAGCTTTCTTT.

Here the CDR3 DNA reads TGCAGCGTTGTCCCCGGACTAGCCCAAGAGACCCAGTACTTC. It translates to CSVVPGLAQETQYF. The chain carries TRBV29-1 and TRBJ2-5; 8 bases are shared with TRBD2. V lost 4 bases to trimming and J lost 1 base; unmatched junction nucleotides: 5. The CDR3 loop spans 14 amino acids. CDR1 SQVTM and CDR2 ANQGSEA come from the germline V gene.

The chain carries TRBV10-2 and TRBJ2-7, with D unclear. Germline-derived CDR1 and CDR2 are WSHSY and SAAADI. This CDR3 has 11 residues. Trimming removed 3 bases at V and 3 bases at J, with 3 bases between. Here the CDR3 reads CASSDHYEQYF. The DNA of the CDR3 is TGCGCCAGCAGTGATCACTACGAGCAGTACTTC.

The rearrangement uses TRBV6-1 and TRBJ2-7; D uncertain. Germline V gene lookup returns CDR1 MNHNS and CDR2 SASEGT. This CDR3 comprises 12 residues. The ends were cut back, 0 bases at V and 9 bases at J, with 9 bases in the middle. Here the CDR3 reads CASSEALALQYF. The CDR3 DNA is TGTGCCAGCAGTGAAGCGCTGGCTCTGCAGTACTTC.

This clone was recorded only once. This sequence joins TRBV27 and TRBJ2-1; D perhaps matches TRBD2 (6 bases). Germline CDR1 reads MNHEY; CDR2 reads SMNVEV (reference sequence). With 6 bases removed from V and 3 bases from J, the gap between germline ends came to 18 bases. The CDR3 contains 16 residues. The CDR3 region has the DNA TGTGCCAGCAGCACTAAACGGGGGATCAACTACAATGAGCAGTTCTTC. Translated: CASSTKRGINYNEQFF.

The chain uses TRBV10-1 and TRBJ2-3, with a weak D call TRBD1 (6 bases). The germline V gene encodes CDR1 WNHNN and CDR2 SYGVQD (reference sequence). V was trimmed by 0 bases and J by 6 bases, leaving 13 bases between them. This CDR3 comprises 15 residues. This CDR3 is CASSESARGVDTQYF. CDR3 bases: TGCGCCAGCAGTGAGTCGGCCAGGGGTGTGGATACGCAGTATTTT.

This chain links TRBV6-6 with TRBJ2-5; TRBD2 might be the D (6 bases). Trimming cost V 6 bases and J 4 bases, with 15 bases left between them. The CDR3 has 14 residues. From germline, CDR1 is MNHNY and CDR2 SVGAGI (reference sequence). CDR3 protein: CASRRLEARETQYF. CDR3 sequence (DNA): TGTGCCAGCAGAAGACTAGAGGCGCGAGAGACCCAGTACTTC.